The rows below give T cell receptor beta chains drawn from one sample of a study of response to subunit inactivated influenza vaccine. TCRdb called the RT-PCR reads again in MiXCR, with one record for every CDR3 protein. The table lists 530,000 or so distinct CDR3 sequences, roughly 12% of them singletons. Sequencing was performed on PBMCs from blood, taken on the day of vaccination. Receptor source: a man aged 50-59 years who received an inactivated influenza vaccine. Both conserved end residues are part of each CDR3. The D gene is left open where the match is weak. Not all rows give a size; the values are once, few, many and, for expanded clones, a class.

TRBJ2-7,few,TRBV5-1,TRBD1,CASSLTGTLSYEQYF,TGCGCCAGCAGCCTGACAGGGACACTCTCCTACGAGCAGTACTTC
TRBJ2-3,few,TRBV12-3/TRBV12-4,TRBD2,CASSLTSGAGTDTQYF,TGTGCCAGCAGCTTGACTAGCGGGGCGGGCACAGATACGCAGTATTTT
TRBJ2-1,many,TRBV7-9,TRBD2,CASSSVREGYNEQFF,TGTGCCAGCAGCTCGGTTCGGGAGGGTTACAATGAGCAGTTCTTC
TRBJ2-3,NA,TRBV6-6,NA,CASRMRTDTQYF,TGTGCCAGCAGGATGAGGACAGATACGCAGTATTTT
TRBJ2-7,few,TRBV6-5,NA,CASSYSGGQGYEQYF,TGTGCCAGCAGTTACTCGGGTGGCCAGGGTTACGAGCAGTACTTC
TRBJ1-6,few,TRBV5-1,NA,CASSLAAGRNSPLHF,TGCGCCAGCAGCTTGGCGGCAGGGCGGAATTCACCCCTCCACTTT
TRBJ2-5,many,TRBV10-3,NA,CAISETDWETQYF,TGTGCCATCAGTGAGACAGATTGGGAGACCCAGTACTTC
TRBJ2-7,few,TRBV6-1,TRBD2,CASRTSPTFSYEQYF,TGTGCCAGCAGGACTAGCCCTACTTTCTCCTACGAGCAGTACTTC
TRBJ2-1,few,TRBV19,TRBD2,CASSPREGLSSYNEQFF,TGTGCCAGTAGTCCCCGGGAGGGGTTAAGCTCCTACAATGAGCAGTTCTTC
TRBJ2-5,NA,TRBV28,TRBD1,CASSLGGTGTFETQYF,TGTGCCAGCAGTTTGGGGGGGACAGGGACATTTGAGACCCAGTACTTC
TRBJ2-3,many,TRBV10-3,TRBD1,CAISAPRQGRRTDTQYF,TGTGCCATCTCTGCCCCCCGACAGGGTCGCCGCACAGATACGCAGTATTTT
TRBJ2-3,once,TRBV11-1,NA,CASSQGSRTDTQYF,TGTGCCAGCAGCCAAGGGTCCCGCACAGATACGCAGTATTTT
TRBJ1-4,few,TRBV15,NA,CATTRREGTNEKLFF,TGTGCCACCACCCGGAGAGAGGGGACTAATGAAAAACTGTTTTTT
TRBJ2-3,few,TRBV11-2,NA,CASSFGPGRPDTQYF,TGTGCCAGCAGCTTTGGTCCGGGGCGCCCAGATACGCAGTATTTT
TRBJ2-7,few,TRBV9,TRBD2,CASSVQAGATYEQYF,TGTGCCAGCAGCGTACAAGCGGGAGCCACCTACGAGCAGTACTTC
TRBJ2-1,NA,TRBV7-9,NA,CASSLKVDEQFF,TGTGCCAGCAGCTTAAAGGTAGATGAGCAGTTCTTC
TRBJ2-2,few,TRBV28,TRBD2,CASSLPSGRSGELFF,TGTGCCAGCAGTTTACCTAGCGGGAGATCCGGGGAGCTGTTTTTT
TRBJ1-5,few,TRBV12-3/TRBV12-4,TRBD1,CASSSLTGPDWPQHF,TGTGCCAGCAGTTCACTGACAGGGCCCGATTGGCCCCAGCATTTT
TRBJ2-5,NA,TRBV20-1,NA,CSARVVGGGQETQYF,TGCAGTGCTAGAGTTGTGGGTGGGGGGCAAGAGACCCAGTACTTC
TRBJ2-5,NA,TRBV4-3,NA,CASSQDYREETQYF,TGCGCCAGCAGCCAAGATTACCGGGAAGAGACCCAGTACTTC
TRBJ2-3,few,TRBV20-1,TRBD2,CSAGWGGMTDTQYF,TGCAGTGCTGGGTGGGGGGGGATGACAGATACGCAGTATTTT